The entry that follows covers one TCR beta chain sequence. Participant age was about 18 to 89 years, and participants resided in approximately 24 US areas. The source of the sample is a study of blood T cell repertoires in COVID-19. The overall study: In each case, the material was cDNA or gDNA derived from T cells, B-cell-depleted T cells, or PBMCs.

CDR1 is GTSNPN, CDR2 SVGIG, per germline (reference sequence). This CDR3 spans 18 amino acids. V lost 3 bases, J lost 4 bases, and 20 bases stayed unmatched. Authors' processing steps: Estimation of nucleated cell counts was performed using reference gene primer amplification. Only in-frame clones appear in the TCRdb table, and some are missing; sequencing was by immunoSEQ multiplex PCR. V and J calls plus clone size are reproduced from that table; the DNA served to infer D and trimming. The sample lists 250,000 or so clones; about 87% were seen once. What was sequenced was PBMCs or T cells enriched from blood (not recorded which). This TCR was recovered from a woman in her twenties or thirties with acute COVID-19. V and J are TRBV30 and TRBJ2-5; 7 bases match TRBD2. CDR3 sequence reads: CAWSDPFGEIAGVETQYF. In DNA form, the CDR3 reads TGTGCCTGGAGCGATCCATTTGGGGAGATTGCGGGAGTAGAGACCCAGTACTTC.